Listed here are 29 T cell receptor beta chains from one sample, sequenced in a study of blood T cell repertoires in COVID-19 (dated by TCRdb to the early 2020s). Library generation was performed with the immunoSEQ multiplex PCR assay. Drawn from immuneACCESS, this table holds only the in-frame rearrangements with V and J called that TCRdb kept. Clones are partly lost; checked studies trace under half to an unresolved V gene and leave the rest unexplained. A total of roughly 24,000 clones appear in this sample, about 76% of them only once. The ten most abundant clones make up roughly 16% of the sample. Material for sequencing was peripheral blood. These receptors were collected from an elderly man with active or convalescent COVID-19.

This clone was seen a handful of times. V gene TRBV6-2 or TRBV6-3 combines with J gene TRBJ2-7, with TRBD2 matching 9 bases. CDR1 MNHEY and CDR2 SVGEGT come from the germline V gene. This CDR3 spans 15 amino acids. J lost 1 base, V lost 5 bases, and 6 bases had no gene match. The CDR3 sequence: CASSPPLAGSYEQYF. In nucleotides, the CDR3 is TGTGCCAGCAGTCCCCCCCTAGCGGGGTCCTACGAGCAGTACTTC.

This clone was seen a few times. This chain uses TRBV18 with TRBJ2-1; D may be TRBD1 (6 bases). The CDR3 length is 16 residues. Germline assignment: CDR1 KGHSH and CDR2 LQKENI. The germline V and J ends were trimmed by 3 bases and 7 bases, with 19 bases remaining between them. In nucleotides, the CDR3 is TGTGCCAGCTCACCGGTGGGCAGGGGTCTTGGAAATGAGCAGTTCTTC. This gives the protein CASSPVGRGLGNEQFF.

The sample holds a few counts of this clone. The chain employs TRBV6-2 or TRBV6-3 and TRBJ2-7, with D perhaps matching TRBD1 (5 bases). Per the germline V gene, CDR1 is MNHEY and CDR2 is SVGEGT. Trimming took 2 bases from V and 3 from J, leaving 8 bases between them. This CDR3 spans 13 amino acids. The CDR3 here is CASSYAGYYEQYF. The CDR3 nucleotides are TGTGCCAGCAGTTACGCAGGGTACTACGAGCAGTACTTC.

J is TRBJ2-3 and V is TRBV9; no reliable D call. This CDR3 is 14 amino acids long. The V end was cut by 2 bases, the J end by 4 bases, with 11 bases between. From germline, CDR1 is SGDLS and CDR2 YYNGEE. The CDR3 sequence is CASSVRLEPDTQYF. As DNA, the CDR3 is TGTGCCAGCAGCGTGAGGTTAGAACCAGATACGCAGTATTTT.

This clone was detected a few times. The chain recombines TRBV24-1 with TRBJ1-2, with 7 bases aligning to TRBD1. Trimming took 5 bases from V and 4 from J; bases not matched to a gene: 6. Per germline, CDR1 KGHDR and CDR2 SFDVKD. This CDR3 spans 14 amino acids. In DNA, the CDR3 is TGTGCCACCAGTGCTAGACAGGGTAGCTATGGCTACACCTTC. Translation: CATSARQGSYGYTF.

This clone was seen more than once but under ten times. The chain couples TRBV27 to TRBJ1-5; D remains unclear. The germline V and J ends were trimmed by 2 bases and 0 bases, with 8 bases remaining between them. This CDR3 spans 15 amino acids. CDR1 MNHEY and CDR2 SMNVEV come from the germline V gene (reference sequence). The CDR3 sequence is CASSLVQSSNQPQHF. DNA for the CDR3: TGTGCCAGCAGTTTAGTACAGTCTAGCAATCAGCCCCAGCATTTT.

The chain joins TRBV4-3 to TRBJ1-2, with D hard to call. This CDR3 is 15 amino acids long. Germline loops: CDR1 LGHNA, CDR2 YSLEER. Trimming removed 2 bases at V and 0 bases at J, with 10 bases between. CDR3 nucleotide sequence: TGCGCCAGCAGCCAAAGAACCGCAGCTAACTATGGCTACACCTTC. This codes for CASSQRTAANYGYTF.

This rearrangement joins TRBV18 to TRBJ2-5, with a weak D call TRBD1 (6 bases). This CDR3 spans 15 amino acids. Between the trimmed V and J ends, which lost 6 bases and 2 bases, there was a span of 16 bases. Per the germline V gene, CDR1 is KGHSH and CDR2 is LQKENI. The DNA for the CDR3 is TGTGCCAGCTCGCCCTACAGGGCTGGTCAAGAGACCCAGTACTTC. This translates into CASSPYRAGQETQYF.

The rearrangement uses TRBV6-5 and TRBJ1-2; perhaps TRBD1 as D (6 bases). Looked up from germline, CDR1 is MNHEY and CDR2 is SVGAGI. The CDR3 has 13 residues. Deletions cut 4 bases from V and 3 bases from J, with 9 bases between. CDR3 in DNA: TGTGCCAGCAGTTTGGGGGCGGACTATGGCTACACCTTC. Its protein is CASSLGADYGYTF.

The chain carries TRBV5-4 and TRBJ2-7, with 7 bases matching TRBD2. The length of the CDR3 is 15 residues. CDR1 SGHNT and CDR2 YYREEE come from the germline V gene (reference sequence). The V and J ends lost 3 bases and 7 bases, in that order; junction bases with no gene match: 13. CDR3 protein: CASSSGGGVTGEQYF. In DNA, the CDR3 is TGTGCCAGCAGCTCTGGGGGAGGGGTAACGGGAGAGCAGTACTTC.

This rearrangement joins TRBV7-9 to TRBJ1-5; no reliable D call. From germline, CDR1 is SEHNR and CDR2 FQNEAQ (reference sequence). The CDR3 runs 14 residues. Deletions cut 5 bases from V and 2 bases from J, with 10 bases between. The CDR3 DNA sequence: TGTGCCAGCAGCCCGAGATCGGGCAATCAGCCCCAGCATTTT. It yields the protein CASSPRSGNQPQHF. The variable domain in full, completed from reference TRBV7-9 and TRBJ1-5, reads DTGVSQNPRHKITKRGQNVTFRCDPISEHNRLYWYRQTLGQGPEFLTYFQNEAQLEKSRLLSDRFSAERPKGSFSTLEIQRTEQGDSAMYLCASSPRSGNQPQHFGDGTRLSIL.

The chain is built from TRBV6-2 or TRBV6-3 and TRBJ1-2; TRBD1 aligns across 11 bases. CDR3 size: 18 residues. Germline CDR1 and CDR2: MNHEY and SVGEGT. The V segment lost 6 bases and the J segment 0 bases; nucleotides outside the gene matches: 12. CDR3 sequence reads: CASSPTGTGGVANYGYTF. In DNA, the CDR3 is TGTGCCAGCAGCCCTACCGGGACAGGGGGTGTCGCTAACTATGGCTACACCTTC.

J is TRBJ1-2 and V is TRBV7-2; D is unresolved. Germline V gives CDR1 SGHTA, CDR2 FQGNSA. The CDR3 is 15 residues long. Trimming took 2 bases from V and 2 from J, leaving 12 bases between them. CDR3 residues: CASSLREVSNYGYTF. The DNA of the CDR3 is TGTGCCAGCAGCTTAAGGGAGGTTTCCAACTATGGCTACACCTTC.

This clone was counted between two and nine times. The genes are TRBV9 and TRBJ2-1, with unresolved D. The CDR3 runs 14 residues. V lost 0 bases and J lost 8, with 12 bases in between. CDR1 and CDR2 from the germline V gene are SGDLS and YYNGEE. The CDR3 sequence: CASSVGPTVDEQFF. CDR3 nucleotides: TGTGCCAGCAGCGTAGGCCCGACTGTCGATGAGCAGTTCTTC.

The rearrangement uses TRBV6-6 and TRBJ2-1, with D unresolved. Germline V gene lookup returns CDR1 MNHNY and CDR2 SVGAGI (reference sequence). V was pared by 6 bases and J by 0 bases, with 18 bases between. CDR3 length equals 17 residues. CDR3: CASSRPKSLNSYNEQFF. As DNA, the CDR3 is TGTGCCAGCAGCCGACCGAAATCCCTAAACTCCTACAATGAGCAGTTCTTC.

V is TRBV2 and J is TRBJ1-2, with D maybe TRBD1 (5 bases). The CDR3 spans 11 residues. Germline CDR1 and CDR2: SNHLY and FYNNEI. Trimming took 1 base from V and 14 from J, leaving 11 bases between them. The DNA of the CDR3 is TGTGCCAGCAGTGAAGGGACGGGGGAGACCTTC. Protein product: CASSEGTGETF.

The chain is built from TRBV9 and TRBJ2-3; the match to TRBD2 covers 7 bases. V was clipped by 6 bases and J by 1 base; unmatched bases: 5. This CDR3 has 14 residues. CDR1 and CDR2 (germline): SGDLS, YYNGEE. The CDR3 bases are TGTGCCAGCAACTTTCGGGAGGGCACAGATACGCAGTATTTT. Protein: CASNFREGTDTQYF.

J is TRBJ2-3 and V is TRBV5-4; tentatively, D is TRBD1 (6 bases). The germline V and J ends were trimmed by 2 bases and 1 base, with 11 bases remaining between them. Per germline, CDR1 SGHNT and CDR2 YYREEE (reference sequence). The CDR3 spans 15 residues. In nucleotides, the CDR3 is TGTGCCAGCAGCTTTTCACGGACAGGCACAGATACGCAGTATTTT. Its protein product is CASSFSRTGTDTQYF.

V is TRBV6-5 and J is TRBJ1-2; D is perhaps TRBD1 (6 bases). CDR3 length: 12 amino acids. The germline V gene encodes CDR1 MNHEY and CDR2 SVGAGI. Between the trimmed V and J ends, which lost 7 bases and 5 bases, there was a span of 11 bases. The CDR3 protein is CASTKQGYGYTF. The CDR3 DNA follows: TGTGCCAGCACAAAACAGGGATATGGCTACACCTTC.

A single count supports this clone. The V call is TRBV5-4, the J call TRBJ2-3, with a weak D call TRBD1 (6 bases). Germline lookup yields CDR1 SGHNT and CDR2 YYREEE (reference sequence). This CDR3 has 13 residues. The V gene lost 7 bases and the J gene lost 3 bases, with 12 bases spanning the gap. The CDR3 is CASREGGTDTQYF. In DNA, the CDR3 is TGTGCCAGCCGGGAAGGGGGAACAGATACGCAGTATTTT.

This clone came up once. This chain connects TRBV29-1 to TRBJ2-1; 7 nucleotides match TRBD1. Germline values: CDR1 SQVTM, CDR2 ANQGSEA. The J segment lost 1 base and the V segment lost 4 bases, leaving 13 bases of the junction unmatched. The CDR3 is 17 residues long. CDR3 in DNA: TGCAGCGTTGTTGGCCCCGGCAGGGGGTTTTCCTACAATGAGCAGTTCTTC. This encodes CSVVGPGRGFSYNEQFF.

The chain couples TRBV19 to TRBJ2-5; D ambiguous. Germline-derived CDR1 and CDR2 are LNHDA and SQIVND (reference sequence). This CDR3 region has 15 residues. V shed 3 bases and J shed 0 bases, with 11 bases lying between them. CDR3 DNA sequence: TGTGCCAGTAGTATTGAACATCAGTACCAAGAGACCCAGTACTTC. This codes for CASSIEHQYQETQYF. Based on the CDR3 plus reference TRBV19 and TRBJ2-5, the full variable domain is DGGITQSPKYLFRKEGQNVTLSCEQNLNHDAMYWYRQDPGQGLRLIYYSQIVNDFQKGDIAEGYSVSREKKESFPLTVTSAQKNPTAFYLCASSIEHQYQETQYFGPGTRLLVL.

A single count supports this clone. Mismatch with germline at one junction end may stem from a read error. CDR3 protein: CASSFEDRDPVF. The CDR3 nucleotides are TGTGCCAGCAGCTTTGAGGACAGGGATCCGGTCTTC. The V and J genes are TRBV7-8 and TRBJ2-1; TRBD1 matches at 8 bases. The germline V gene has CDR1 SGHVS and CDR2 FQNEAQ. The CDR3 runs to 12 residues.

CDR3 region: CASSLGQVSSGNTIYF. The DNA for the CDR3 is TGCGCCAGCAGCTTGGGGCAGGTTAGCTCTGGAAACACCATATATTTT. The chain recombines TRBV5-1 with TRBJ1-3; unclear D gene. Trimming cost V 0 bases and J 0 bases, with 10 bases left between them. In germline, CDR1 is SGHRS, CDR2 YFSETQ. The CDR3 has 16 residues.

The CDR3 reads CASSPGTGAEQYF. CDR3 in DNA: TGTGCCAGCAGCCCAGGGACAGGGGCCGAGCAGTACTTC. The chain combines TRBV7-7 with TRBJ2-7, with 10 bases identical to TRBD1. Germline trimming cut 5 bases from V and 6 bases from J; bases unmatched to any gene: 4. CDR1 is SSHAT and CDR2 is FNYEAQ in the germline V gene (reference sequence). The CDR3 consists of 13 residues. Using reference TRBV7-7 and TRBJ2-7 for the parts outside the CDR3, the full variable domain is GAGVSQSPRYKVTKRGQDVTLRCDPISSHATLYWYQQALGQGPEFLTYFNYEAQPDKSGLPSDRFSAERPEGSISTLTIQRTEQRDSAMYRCASSPGTGAEQYFGPGTRLTVT.

The CDR3 coding sequence is TGTGCCAGCAGCCCCATGACAGGGGGCCAAGAGACCCAGTACTTC. Its protein is CASSPMTGGQETQYF. The V and J genes are TRBV9 and TRBJ2-5; TRBD1 agrees at 9 bases. The germline V gene has CDR1 SGDLS and CDR2 YYNGEE. CDR3 length: 15 amino acids. Trimming cost V 4 bases and J 1 base; bases outside gene matches: 5.

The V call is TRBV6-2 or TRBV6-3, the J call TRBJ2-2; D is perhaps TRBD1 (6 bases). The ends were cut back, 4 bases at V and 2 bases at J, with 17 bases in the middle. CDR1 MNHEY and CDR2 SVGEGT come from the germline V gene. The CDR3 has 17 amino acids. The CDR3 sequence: CASSSTSTGYNTGELFF. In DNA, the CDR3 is TGTGCCAGCAGTTCAACTTCGACAGGATATAACACCGGGGAGCTGTTTTTT.

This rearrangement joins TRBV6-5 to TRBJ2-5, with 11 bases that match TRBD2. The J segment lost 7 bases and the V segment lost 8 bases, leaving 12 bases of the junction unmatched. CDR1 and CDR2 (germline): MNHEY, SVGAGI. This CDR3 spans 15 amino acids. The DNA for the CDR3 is TGTGCCAGCGGGGACCTAGCGGGGGGTCCGGGGACCCAGTACTTC. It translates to CASGDLAGGPGTQYF.

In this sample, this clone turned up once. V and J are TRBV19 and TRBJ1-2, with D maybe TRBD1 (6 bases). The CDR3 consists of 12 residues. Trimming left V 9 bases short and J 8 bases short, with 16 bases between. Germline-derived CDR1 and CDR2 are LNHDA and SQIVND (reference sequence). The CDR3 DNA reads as TGTGCCAGCGAACGTCAGGGGTCGGGCTACACCTTC. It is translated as CASERQGSGYTF.